This T cell receptor beta chain was observed in a study of metastatic and nonmetastatic thyroid tumors. Via MiXCR, TCRdb re-called the PCR reads. The sample contains roughly 20,000 clones, roughly 36% of which appear only once. Every patient was untreated before thyroid surgery. V gave up 4 bases and J gave up 5 bases, with 12 bases separating them. Germline V lookup: CDR1 SGHNT, CDR2 YENEEA. The CDR3 consists of 14 residues. Sequenced: tumor tissue. The sequence was obtained from a female donor with papillary thyroid cancer or a benign thyroid nodule (not recorded which). Some clones in this sample may be carry-over from other donors' samples. The rearrangement links TRBV11-3 to TRBJ2-1; D unclear. Here the CDR3 DNA reads TGTGCCAGCAGCTCTGGATTTGGTGACAATGAGCAGTTCTTC. Its protein is CASSSGFGDNEQFF.